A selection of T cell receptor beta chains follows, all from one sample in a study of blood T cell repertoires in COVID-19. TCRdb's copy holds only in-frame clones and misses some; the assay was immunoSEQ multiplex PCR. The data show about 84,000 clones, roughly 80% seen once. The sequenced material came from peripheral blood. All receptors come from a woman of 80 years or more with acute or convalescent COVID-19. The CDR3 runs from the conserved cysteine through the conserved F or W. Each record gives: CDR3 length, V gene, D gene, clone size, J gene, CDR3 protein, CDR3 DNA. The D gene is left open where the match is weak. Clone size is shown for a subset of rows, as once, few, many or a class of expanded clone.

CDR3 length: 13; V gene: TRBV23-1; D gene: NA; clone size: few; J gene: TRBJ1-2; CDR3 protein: CASSQSFINGYTF; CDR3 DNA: TGCGCCAGCAGTCAATCCTTTATAAATGGCTACACCTTC
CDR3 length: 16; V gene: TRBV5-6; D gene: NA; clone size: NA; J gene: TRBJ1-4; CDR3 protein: CASSKWGGGPNEKLFF; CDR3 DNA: TGTGCCAGCAGCAAATGGGGGGGCGGTCCTAATGAAAAACTGTTTTTT
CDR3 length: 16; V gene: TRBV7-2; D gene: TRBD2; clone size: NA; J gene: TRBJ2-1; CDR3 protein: CASSSGTSVSYNEQFF; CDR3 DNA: TGTGCCAGCAGCTCCGGGACTAGCGTCTCCTACAATGAGCAGTTCTTC
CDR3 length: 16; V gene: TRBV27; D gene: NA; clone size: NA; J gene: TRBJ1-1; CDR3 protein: CASRQGRTVANTEAFF; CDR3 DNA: TGTGCCAGCCGACAAGGACGGACAGTCGCGAACACTGAAGCTTTCTTT
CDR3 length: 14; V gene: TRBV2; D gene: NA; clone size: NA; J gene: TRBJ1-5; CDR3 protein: CASDGGFSNQPQHF; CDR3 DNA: TGTGCCAGCGATGGGGGGTTTAGCAATCAGCCCCAGCATTTT
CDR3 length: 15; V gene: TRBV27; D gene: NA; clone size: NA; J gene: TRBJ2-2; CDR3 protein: CASSFAGPNTGELFF; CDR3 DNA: TGTGCCAGCAGTTTCGCGGGGCCGAACACCGGGGAGCTGTTTTTT
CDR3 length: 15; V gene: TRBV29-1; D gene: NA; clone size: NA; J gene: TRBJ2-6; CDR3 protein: CSALYVGSGANVLTF; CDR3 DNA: TGCAGCGCCCTATACGTTGGCTCTGGGGCCAACGTCCTGACTTTC
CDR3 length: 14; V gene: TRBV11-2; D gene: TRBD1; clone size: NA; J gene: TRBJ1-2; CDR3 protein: CASSLGQTGDGYTF; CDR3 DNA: TGTGCCAGCAGCTTAGGACAAACAGGGGATGGCTACACCTTC
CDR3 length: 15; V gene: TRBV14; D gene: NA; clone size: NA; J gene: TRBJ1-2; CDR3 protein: CASSQEQAGYYGYTF; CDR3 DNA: TGTGCCAGCAGCCAAGAACAGGCCGGCTACTATGGCTACACCTTC
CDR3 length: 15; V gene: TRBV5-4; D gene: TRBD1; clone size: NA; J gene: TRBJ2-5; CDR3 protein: CASSLGGQGGETQYF; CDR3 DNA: TGTGCCAGCAGCTTGGGGGGACAGGGAGGCGAGACCCAGTACTTC
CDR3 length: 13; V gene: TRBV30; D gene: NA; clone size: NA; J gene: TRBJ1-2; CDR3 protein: CAWRTTRHGGYTF; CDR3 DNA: TGTGCCTGGAGAACAACCAGGCATGGCGGCTACACCTTC
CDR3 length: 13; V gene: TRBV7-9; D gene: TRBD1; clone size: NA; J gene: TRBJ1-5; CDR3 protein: CASSLQGEQPQHF; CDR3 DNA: TGTGCCAGCAGCCTCCAGGGGGAACAGCCCCAGCATTTT
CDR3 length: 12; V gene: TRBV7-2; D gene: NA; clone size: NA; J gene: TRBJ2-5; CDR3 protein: CASSSFTGTQYF; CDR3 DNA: TGTGCCAGCAGCTCATTTACAGGGACCCAGTACTTC
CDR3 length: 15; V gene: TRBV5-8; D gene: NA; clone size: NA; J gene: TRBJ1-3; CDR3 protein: CASSPVTGSGNTIYF; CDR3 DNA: TGTGCCAGCAGCCCGGTGACGGGCTCTGGAAACACCATATATTTT
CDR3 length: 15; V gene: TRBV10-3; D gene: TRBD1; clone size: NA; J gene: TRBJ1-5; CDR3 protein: CAIRRQGGENQPQHF; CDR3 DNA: TGTGCCATCAGGCGACAGGGGGGGGAAAATCAGCCCCAGCATTTT
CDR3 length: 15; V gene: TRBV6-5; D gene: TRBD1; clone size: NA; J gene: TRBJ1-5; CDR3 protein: CASSWGQGPNQPQHF; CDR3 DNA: TGTGCCAGCAGCTGGGGACAGGGGCCGAATCAGCCCCAGCATTTT
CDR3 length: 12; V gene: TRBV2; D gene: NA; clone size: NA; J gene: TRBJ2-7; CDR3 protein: CASRYRLVEQYF; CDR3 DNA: TGTGCCAGCAGGTATCGACTGGTCGAGCAGTACTTC
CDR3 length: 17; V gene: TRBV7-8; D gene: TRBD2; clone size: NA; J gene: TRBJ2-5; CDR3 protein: CASSFRTSGGAGETQYF; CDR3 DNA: TGTGCCAGCAGCTTTCGGACTAGCGGGGGGGCCGGGGAGACCCAGTACTTC
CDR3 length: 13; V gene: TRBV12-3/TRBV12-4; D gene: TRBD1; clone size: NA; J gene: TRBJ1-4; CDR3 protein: CASTTGGFEKLFF; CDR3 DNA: TGTGCCAGCACAACAGGGGGCTTTGAAAAACTGTTTTTT
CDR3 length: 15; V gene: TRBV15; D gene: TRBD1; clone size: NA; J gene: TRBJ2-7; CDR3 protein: CATSRPGQSTYEQYF; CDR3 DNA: TGTGCCACCAGCAGACCGGGACAGTCCACCTACGAGCAGTACTTC
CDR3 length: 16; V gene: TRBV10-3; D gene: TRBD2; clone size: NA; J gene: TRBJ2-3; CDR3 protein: CAISESSGGSTDTQYF; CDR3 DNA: TGTGCCATCAGTGAATCGAGCGGGGGGAGCACAGATACGCAGTATTTT
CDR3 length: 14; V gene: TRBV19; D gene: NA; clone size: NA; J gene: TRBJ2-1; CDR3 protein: CASSREGVYNEQFF; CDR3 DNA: TGTGCCAGTAGTAGAGAGGGAGTCTACAATGAGCAGTTCTTC
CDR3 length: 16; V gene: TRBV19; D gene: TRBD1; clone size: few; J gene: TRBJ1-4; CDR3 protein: CASSPGTAATNEKLFF; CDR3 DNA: TGTGCCAGTAGTCCAGGGACAGCTGCAACTAATGAAAAACTGTTTTTT
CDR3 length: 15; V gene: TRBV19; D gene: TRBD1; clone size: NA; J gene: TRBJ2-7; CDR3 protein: CASSRDRGLKYEQYF; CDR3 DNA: TGTGCCAGTAGTAGAGACAGGGGGCTTAAATACGAGCAGTACTTC
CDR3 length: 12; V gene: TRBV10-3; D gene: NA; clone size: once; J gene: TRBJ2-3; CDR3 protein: CAISESLDPQYF; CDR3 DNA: TGTGCCATCAGTGAGTCCCTAGACCCGCAGTATTTT
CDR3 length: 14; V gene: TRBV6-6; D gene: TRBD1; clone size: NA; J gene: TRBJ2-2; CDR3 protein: CASRDRGNTGELFF; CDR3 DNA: TGTGCCAGCAGGGACAGGGGGAACACCGGGGAGCTGTTTTTT
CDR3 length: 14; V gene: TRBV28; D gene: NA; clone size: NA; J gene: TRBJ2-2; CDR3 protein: CASRVGTNTGELFF; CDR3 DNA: TGTGCCAGCAGGGTCGGGACAAACACCGGGGAGCTGTTTTTT
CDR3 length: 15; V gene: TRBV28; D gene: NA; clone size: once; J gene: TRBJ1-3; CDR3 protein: CASSRTGFSGNTIYF; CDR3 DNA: TGTGCCAGCAGCCGTACAGGTTTCTCTGGAAACACCATATATTTT
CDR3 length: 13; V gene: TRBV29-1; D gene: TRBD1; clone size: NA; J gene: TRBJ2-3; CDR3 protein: CSVDEQGGDTQYF; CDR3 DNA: TGCAGCGTTGATGAACAGGGGGGAGATACGCAGTATTTT
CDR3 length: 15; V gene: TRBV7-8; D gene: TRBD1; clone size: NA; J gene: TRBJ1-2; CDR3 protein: CASSNRGTGHNGYTF; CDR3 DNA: TGTGCCAGCAGCAACCGCGGGACAGGGCATAATGGCTACACCTTC
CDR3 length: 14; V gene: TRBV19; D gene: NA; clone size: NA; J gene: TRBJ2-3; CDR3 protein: CASAEGAGSDTQYF; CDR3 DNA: TGTGCCAGTGCCGAGGGGGCGGGGTCAGATACGCAGTATTTT
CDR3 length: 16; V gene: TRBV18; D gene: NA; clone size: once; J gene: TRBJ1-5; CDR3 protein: CASSPGTSRNNQPQHF; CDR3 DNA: TGTGCCAGCTCACCAGGGACAAGCCGTAACAATCAGCCCCAGCATTTT
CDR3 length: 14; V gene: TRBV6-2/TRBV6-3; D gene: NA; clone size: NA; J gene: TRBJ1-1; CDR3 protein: CASSYRTDYTEAFF; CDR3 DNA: TGTGCCAGCAGTTATAGGACAGACTACACTGAAGCTTTCTTT
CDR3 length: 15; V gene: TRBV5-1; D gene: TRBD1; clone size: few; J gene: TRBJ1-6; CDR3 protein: CASSFGTASYSPLHF; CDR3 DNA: TGCGCCAGCAGCTTCGGGACAGCTTCGTATTCACCCCTCCACTTT
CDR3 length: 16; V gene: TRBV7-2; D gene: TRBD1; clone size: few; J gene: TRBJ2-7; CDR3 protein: CASSLAGTGVSYEQYF; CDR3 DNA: TGTGCCAGCAGCTTGGCCGGGACAGGGGTCTCCTACGAGCAGTACTTC
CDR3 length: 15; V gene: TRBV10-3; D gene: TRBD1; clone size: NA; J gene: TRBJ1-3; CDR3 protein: CAISLQGALGNTIYF; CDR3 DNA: TGTGCCATCAGTTTACAGGGGGCCCTGGGAAACACCATATATTTT
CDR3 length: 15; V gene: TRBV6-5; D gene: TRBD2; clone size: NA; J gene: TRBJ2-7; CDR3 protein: CASSYSRGTLTAQYF; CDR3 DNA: TGTGCCAGCAGTTACTCGCGGGGGACCCTGACTGCGCAGTACTTC
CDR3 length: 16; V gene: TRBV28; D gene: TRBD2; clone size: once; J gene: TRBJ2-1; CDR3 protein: CASSPLLAGGRNEQFF; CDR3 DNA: TGTGCCAGCAGTCCCCTGCTAGCGGGGGGGCGGAATGAGCAGTTCTTC
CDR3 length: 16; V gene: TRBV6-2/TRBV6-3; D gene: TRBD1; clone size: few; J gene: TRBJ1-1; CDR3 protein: CASSGRTGQPQTEAFF; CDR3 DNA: TGTGCCAGCAGTGGGAGAACGGGACAGCCCCAAACTGAAGCTTTCTTT